Below are 3 T cell receptor beta chains sequenced from a single sample in a study of CD8+CD57+ T cells in acquired aplastic anemia. It was genomic DNA that served as the template for profiling TCR beta VDJ and CDR3. In TCRdb, the reads were re-called with MiXCR into one record per CDR3 protein. Of a few hundred thousand distinct CDR3 sequences detected, around 30% appear once; the ten largest clones hold less than 0.85%. Sequenced patients had shown CD8+CD57+ cell expansion by flow cytometry. Sequencing used sorted CD4+, CD8+, or CD8+CD57+ T cells (not recorded which) from PBMCs. All receptors derive from a human donor with aplastic anemia.

Remarks on this clonotype: As the CDR3 is not closed by the conserved phenylalanine or tryptophan, this likely results from a read error. No DNA is shown, since the ends of the CDR3 on it are uncertain; the CDR3 is the one TCRdb lists. This chain links TRBV19 with TRBJ2-7; the listed D gene, TRBD1, was not tested against the DNA. The CDR3 is made up of 14 amino acids, end residues included. Germline CDR1 and CDR2: LNHDA and SQIVND (reference sequence). The CDR3 spells CASSPGQGAGEQHL.

This clonotype was seen many times. The chain is built from TRBV12-3 or TRBV12-4 and TRBJ1-2, with D unresolved. The CDR3 extends over 14 amino acids. Trimming took 6 bases from V and 6 from J, leaving 17 bases between them. CDR3 nucleotides: TGTGCCAGCAGCAGATTTAGAGGCGGGGATGGCTACACCTTC. It yields the protein CASSRFRGGDGYTF.

This clonotype came up many times. The chain uses TRBV29-1 and TRBJ2-1, with TRBD2 matching over 8 bases. This CDR3 has 14 amino acids. With V trimmed by 4 bases and J by 9 bases, 11 bases remained unmatched. Germline V lookup: CDR1 SQVTM, CDR2 ANQGSEA. CDR3 sequence: CSVAWTSSRGEQFF. CDR3 in DNA: TGCAGCGTTGCCTGGACTAGCTCGAGAGGTGAGCAGTTCTTC.